This T cell receptor beta chain came from a study of shared clonotypes between healthy human individuals (dated by TCRdb to the early 2020s). Regarding the research as a whole: A couple of women and a few men aged 18 to 49 years were included in the cohort. Per donor, three plates each were used for CD4 naive and CD4 memory, two for CD8 naive, and one for CD8 memory. The study deeply sequenced blood TCR repertoires of several healthy adults to estimate repertoire size and the extent of clonotype sharing between individuals. Libraries were prepared and TCR repertoires were sequenced by different laboratories using diverse techniques, in order to increase sequencing depth and limit assay-specific biases. Per donor, leukapheresis produced somewhere between about 0.9 and 9 billion PBMCs.

Donors were healthy HIV-negative adults with no recently reported acute infections or vaccinations. Only Caucasian adults living in Nashville, Tennessee, USA were represented among the donors. CD4+ T cells were enriched through magnetic negative selection, after which naive cells were positively selected on CD45RA and the remaining negative fraction served as the memory subset. Blood was collected by leukapheresis, and PBMCs were isolated by Ficoll-Histopaque density gradient centrifugation and then cryopreserved in liquid nitrogen vapor phase. Analytical flow cytometry was used to check the purity and quantity of every magnetically sorted T cell population. Genomic DNA was isolated from every sorted fraction and measured by UV absorbance on a Nanodrop 2000c. General conclusions and limits of the study: Pairwise subsampling led to the expectation that sequencing depth would affect the degree of clonotype sharing among donors. The genetic and exposure-history diversity represented was limited by the small number of donors. Incomplete sequencing was indicated by rarefaction of sorted-subset datasets, despite the large sequencing depth. Estimated clonotype richness was generally larger for naive than for memory subsets. When several donors were compared, the shared fraction of clonotypes was around 5% for naive CD4, over 3% for naive CD8, 2% to 2.5% for memory CD4, and 0.3% to 0.5% for memory CD8. Higher generation probabilities were observed for clonotypes shared by all four sorted-subset donors than for non-shared clonotypes. Sampling was restricted to blood, and TCR repertoires in tissue are likely to differ from TCR repertoires in blood.

Cut back by 7 bases and 0 bases, the V and J ends lie 16 bases apart. The CDR3 holds 15 amino acids from the cysteine to the phenylalanine. Kept here is only the CDR3 DNA, which spans 45 bases and is read in frame from base 1. The germline V gene (reference sequence) provides CDR1 MNHEY and CDR2 SMNVEV. TCR CDR3 regions were amplified from genomic DNA by multiplex PCR using the deep immunoSEQ assay. Extracted genomic DNA from each cell subset was distributed evenly across all wells of several immunoSEQ 96-well plates, and each plate was treated as a replicate. For sorted subsets, each replicate PCR was loaded with 200 ng genomic DNA, equivalent to about 30,000 T cell genomes. Purified libraries were quantified with a Qubit 3.0 fluorometer, sized on a Bioanalyzer 2100, and re-quantified with the KAPA Library Quantification kit. Every immunoSEQ 96-well plate was sequenced on a dedicated single-read 150-cycle Illumina NextSeq 550 flow cell. In the source study's methods: Because the immunoSEQ output held only junctional sequences and lacked quality scores, the filtering could not match the filtering applied to full-length reads. Sequences were annotated with PyIR, a Python wrapper for IgBLAST v1.9, using IMGT germline references to assign V/J genes and CDR3. Reads were removed for weak V/J assignments (E-value above 1e-6), missing CDR3, stop codons, out-of-frame junctions, or ambiguous translated residues. V3J clonotypes were defined by identical inferred V gene, J gene, and CDR3 amino acid sequence. Percentage overlap between repertoires was calculated by dividing the number of shared unique clonotypes by the size of the smaller repertoire. RTK rarefaction, the Chao1 estimator, and Recon v2.1 estimates of unobserved clonotypes were used to assess repertoire richness. Generation probabilities for all TCRbeta clonotypes obtained by the gDNA method from four donors were computed using OLGA. Held by TCRdb, this immuneACCESS table contains in-frame sequences only and omits some clones. Under half of the omission traces to an unresolved V gene where checked; the cause of the rest is unknown. The V and J calls and the clone size are those of that table, but D and trimming were determined from the DNA. The sample records some 1.5 million clones, 98% of which are singletons. Together, the top ten hold roughly 0.4% of the sample.

Remarks on this clone: Its cognate antigen has yet to be identified. Per-nucleotide qualities are absent, and no much larger clonotype sits a single base away.

This TCR was recovered from a man aged 25-40 years in good health. The sample taken for sequencing was naive CD4+ T cells sorted from blood. The label giving this sample's cell subset or site can be read as: CD45RA+ positively selected. The chain is made from TRBV27 and TRBJ2-7; the D gene is perhaps TRBD1 or TRBD2, as each covers 5 bases. The sequenced DNA is TGTGCCAGCAACCGGGGACGGAGTCTCTCCTACGAGCAGTACTTC. Its translation reads: CASNRGRSLSYEQYF.